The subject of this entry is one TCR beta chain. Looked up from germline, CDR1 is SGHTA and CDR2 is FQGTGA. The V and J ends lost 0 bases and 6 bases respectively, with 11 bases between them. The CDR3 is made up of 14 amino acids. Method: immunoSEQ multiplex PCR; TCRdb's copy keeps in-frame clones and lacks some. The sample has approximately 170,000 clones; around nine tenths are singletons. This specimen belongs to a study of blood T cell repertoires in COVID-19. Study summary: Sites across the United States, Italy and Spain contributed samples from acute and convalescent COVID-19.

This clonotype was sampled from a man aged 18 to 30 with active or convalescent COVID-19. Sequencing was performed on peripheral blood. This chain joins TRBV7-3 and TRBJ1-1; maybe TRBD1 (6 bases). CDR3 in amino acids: CASSLTGGLAEAFF. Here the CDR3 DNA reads TGTGCCAGCAGCTTAACCGGGGGGCTCGCTGAAGCTTTCTTT.